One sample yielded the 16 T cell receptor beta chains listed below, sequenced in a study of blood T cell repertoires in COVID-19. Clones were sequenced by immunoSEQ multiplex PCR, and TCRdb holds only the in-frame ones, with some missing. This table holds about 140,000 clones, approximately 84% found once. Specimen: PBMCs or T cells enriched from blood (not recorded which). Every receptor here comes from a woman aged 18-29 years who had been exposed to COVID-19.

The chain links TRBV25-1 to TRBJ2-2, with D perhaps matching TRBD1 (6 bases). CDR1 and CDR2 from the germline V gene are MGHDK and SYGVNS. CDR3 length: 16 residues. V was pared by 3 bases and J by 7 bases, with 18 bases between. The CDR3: CASSDPTGYIFGELFF. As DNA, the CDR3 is TGTGCCAGCAGTGATCCGACAGGATATATATTCGGGGAGCTGTTTTTT.

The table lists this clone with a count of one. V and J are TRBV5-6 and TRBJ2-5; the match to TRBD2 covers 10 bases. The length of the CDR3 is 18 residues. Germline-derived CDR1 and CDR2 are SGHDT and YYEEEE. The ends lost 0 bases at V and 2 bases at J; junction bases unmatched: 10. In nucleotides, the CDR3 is TGTGCCAGCAGCTTGGGGGTGGGTAGCGGGAGGAGACAAGAGACCCAGTACTTC. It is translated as CASSLGVGSGRRQETQYF.

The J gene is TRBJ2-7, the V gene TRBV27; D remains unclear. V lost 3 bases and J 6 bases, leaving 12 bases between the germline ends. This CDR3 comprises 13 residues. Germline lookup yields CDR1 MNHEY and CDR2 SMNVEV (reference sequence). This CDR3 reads CASSFASGSEQYF. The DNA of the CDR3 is TGTGCCAGCAGTTTCGCTTCAGGTTCCGAGCAGTACTTC.

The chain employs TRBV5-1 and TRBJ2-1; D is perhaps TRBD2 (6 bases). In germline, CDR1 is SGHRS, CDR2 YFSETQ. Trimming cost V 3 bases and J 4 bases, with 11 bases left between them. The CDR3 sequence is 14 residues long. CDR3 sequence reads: CASSSGERYNEQFF. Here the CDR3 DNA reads TGCGCCAGCAGCTCGGGGGAGCGGTACAATGAGCAGTTCTTC.

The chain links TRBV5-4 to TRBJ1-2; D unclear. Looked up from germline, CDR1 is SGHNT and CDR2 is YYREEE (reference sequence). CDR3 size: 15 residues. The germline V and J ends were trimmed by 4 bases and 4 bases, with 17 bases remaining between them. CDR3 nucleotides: TGTGCCAGCAGCCCGACTGCCAGTCCCCGCTATGGCTACACCTTC. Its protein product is CASSPTASPRYGYTF.

CDR3 residues: CASSVQGMNTEAFF. The CDR3 DNA reads as TGTGCCAGCAGTGTTCAGGGCATGAACACTGAAGCTTTCTTT. This rearrangement joins TRBV2 to TRBJ1-1; perhaps TRBD1 as D (5 bases). Looked up from germline, CDR1 is SNHLY and CDR2 is FYNNEI. The germline V and J ends were trimmed by 4 bases and 0 bases, with 9 bases remaining between them. The CDR3 runs to 14 residues.

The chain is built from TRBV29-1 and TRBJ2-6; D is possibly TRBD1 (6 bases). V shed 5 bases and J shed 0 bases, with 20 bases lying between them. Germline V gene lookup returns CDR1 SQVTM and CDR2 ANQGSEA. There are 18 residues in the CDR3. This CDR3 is CSVRERTAKSSGANVLTF. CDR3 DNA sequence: TGCAGCGTTCGGGAAAGGACAGCAAAAAGCTCTGGGGCCAACGTCCTGACTTTC.

DNA of the CDR3: TGTGCCAGCAGCTACGACAGGGACGGCACTGAAGCTTTCTTT. It codes for CASSYDRDGTEAFF. This sequence joins TRBV27 and TRBJ1-1; 7 positions match TRBD1. The CDR3 runs to 14 residues. The V gene's germline CDR1 is MNHEY and CDR2 SMNVEV (reference sequence). The V segment lost 6 bases and the J segment 4 bases; nucleotides outside the gene matches: 8.

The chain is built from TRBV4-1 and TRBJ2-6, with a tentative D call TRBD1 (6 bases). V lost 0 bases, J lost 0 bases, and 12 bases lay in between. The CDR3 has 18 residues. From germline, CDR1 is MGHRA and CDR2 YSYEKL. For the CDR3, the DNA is TGCGCCAGCAGCCAAGAAGGCAGGGGATCCTCTGGGGCCAACGTCCTGACTTTC. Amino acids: CASSQEGRGSSGANVLTF.

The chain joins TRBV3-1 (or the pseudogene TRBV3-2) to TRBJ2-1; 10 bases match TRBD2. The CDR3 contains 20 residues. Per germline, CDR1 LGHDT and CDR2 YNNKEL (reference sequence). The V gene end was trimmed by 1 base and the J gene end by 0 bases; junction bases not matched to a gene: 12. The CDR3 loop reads CASSQVSLAGDPSSYNEQFF. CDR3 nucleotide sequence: TGTGCCAGCAGCCAAGTCTCTCTAGCGGGGGATCCCAGCTCCTACAATGAGCAGTTCTTC.

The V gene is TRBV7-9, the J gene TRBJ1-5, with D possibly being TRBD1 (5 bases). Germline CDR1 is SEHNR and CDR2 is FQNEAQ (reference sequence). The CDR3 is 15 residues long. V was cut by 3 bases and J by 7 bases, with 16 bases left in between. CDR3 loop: CASSFVSGAEQPQHF. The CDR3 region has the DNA TGTGCCAGCAGCTTCGTTAGTGGGGCAGAGCAGCCCCAGCATTTT.

The CDR3: CASSPGQEKTEAFF. CDR3 nucleotides: TGTGCCAGCTCACCAGGACAGGAGAAGACTGAAGCTTTCTTT. The chain couples TRBV18 to TRBJ1-1; TRBD1 matches at 7 bases. Per germline, CDR1 KGHSH and CDR2 LQKENI. The CDR3 runs 14 residues. Unmatched junction bases numbered 5, after V lost 2 bases and J lost 5 bases.

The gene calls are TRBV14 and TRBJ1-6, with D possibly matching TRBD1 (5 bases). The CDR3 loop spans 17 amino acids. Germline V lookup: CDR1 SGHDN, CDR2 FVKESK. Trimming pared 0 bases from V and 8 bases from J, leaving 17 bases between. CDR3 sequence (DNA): TGTGCCAGCAGCCAAGATATAGTTTCCAAGGGGTATTCACCCCTCCACTTT. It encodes CASSQDIVSKGYSPLHF.

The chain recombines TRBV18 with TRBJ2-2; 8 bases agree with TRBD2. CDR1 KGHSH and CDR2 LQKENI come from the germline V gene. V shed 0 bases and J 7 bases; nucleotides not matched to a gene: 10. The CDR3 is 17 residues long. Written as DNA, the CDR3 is TGTGCCAGCTCACCACCGAATCGCGGGAGGTCTGGCGGGGAGCTGTTTTTT. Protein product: CASSPPNRGRSGGELFF.

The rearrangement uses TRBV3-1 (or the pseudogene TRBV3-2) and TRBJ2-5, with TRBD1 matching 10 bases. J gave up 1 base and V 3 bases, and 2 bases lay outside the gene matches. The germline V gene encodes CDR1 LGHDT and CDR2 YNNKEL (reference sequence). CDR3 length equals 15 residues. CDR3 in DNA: TGTGCCAGCAGCCAGACAGGGGGCCCCCAAGAGACCCAGTACTTC. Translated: CASSQTGGPQETQYF.

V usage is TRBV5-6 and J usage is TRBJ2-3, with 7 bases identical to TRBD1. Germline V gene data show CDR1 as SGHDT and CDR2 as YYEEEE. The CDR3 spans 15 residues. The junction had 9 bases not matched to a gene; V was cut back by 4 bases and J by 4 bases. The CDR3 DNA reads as TGTGCCAGCAGCCGCATACCCGGGACAGCAGATACGCAGTATTTT. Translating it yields CASSRIPGTADTQYF.